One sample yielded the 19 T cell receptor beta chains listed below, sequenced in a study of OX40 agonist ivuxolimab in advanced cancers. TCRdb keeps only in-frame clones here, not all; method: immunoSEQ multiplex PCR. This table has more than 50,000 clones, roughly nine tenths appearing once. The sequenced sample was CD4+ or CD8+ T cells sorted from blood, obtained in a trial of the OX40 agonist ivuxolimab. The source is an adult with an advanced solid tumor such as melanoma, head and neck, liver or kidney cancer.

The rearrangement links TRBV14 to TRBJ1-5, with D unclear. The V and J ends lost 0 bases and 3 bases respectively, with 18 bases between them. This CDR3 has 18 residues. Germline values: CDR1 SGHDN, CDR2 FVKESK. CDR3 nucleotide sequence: TGTGCCAGCAGCCAAGAGGAGGGAATCTTAACCTACAATCAGCCCCAGCATTTT. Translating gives CASSQEEGILTYNQPQHF.

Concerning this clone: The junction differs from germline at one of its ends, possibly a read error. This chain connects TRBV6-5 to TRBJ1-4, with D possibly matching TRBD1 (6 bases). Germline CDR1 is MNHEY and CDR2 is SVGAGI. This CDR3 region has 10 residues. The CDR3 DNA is TGTGCCGGCAGGTCAGGGGTACTGTTTTTT. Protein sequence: CAGRSGVLFF.

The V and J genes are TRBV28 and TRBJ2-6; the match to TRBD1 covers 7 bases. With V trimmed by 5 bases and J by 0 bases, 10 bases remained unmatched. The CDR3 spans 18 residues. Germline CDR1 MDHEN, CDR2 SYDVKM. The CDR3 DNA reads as TGTGCCAGCAGTATTAGACAGGGCCTCGGCTCTGGGGCCAACGTCCTGACTTTC. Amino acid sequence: CASSIRQGLGSGANVLTF.

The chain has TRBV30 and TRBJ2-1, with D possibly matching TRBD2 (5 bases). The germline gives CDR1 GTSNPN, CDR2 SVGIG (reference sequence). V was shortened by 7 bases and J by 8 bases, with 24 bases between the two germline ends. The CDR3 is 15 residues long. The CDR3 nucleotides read TGTGCCTTTAAGCTGACTCTTGGGAGAGGCGATGAGCAGTTCTTC. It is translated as CAFKLTLGRGDEQFF.

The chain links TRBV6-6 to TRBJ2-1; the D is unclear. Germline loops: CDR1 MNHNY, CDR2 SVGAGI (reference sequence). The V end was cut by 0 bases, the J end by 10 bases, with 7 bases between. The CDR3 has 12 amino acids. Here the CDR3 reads CASSYSVGEQFF. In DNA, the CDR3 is TGTGCCAGCAGTTACTCGGTGGGGGAGCAGTTCTTC.

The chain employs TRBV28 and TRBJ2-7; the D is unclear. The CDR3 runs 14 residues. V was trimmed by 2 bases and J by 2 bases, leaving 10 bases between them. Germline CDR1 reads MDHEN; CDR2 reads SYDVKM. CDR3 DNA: TGTGCCAGCAGTTTAACACACACCACCTACGAGCAGTACTTC. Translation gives CASSLTHTTYEQYF.

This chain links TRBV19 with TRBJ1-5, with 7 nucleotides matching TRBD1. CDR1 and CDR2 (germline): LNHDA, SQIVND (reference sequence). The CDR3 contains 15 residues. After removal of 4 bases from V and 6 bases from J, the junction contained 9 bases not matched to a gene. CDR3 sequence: CASSTYTGVSQPQHF. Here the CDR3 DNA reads TGTGCCAGTAGTACTTATACAGGGGTGAGTCAGCCCCAGCATTTT.

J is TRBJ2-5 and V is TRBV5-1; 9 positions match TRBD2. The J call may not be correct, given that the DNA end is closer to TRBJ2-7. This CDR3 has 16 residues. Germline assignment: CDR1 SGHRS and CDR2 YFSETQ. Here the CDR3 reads CASSLSPGLAVDEQYF. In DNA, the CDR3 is TGCGCCAGCAGCTTGTCCCCGGGACTAGCAGTCGACGAGCAGTACTTC.

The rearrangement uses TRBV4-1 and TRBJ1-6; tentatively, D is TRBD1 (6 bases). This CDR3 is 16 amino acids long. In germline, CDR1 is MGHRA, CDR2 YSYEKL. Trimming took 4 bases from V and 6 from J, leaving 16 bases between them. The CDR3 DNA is TGCGCCAGCAGCCTCGCAGGGGCGCCGGGTAATTCACCCCTCCACTTT. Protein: CASSLAGAPGNSPLHF.

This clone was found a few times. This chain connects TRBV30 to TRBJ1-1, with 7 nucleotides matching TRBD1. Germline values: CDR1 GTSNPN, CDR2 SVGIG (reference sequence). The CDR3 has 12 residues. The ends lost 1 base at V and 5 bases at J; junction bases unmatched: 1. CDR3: CAWSAQGTEAFF. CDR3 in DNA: TGTGCCTGGAGTGCACAGGGGACTGAAGCTTTCTTT.

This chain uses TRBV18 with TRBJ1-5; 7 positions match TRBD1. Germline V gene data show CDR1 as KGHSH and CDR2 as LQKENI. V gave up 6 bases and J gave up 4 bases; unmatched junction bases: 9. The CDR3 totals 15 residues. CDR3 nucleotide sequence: TGTGCCAGCTCTTTTAGACAGGGAGAAAATCAGCCCCAGCATTTT. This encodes CASSFRQGENQPQHF.

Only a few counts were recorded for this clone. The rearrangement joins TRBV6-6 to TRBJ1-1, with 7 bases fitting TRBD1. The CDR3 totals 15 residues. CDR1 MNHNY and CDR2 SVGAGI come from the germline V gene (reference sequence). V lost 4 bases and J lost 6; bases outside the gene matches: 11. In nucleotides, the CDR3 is TGTGCCAGCAGTTCCGAAGAACAGGGGAGCCCTGAAGCTTTCTTT. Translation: CASSSEEQGSPEAFF.

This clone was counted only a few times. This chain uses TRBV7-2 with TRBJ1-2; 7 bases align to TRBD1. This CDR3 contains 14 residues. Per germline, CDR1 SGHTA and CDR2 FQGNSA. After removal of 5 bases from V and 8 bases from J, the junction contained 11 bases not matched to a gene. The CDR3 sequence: CASSPDRVLGGYTF. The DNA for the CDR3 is TGTGCCAGCAGCCCCGACAGGGTATTGGGGGGCTACACCTTC.

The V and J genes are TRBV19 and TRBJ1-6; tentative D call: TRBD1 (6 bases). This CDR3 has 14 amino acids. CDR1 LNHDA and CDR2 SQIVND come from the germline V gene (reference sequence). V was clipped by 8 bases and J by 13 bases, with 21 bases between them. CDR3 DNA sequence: TGTGCCAGTCAAAGGGGGACGGAGGGATCGCCCCTCCACTTT. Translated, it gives CASQRGTEGSPLHF.

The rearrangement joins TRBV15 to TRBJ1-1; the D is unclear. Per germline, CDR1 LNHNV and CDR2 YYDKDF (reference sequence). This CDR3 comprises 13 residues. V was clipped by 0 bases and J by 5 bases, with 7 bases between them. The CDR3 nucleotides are TGTGCCACCAGCAGAGACAGGAGGACTGAAGCTTTCTTT. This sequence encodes CATSRDRRTEAFF.

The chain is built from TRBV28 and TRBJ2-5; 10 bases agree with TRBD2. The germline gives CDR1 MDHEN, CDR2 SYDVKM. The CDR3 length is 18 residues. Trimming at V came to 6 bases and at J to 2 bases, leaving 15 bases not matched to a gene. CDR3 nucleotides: TGTGCCAGCAGCTCGCTCGGGCTAGCGGGGGACCTACAAGAGACCCAGTACTTC. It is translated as CASSSLGLAGDLQETQYF.

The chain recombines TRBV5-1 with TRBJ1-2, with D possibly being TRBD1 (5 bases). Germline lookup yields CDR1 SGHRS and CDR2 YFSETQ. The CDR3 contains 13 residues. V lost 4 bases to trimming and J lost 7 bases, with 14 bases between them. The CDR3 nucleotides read TGCGCCAGCAGCCCCGGGGACCGGAGTGGCTACACCTTC. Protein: CASSPGDRSGYTF. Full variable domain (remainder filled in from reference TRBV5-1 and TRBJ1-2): KAGVTQTPRYLIKTRGQQVTLSCSPISGHRSVSWYQQTPGQGLQFLFEYFSETQRNKGNFPGRFSGRQFSNSRSEMNVSTLELGDSALYLCASSPGDRSGYTFGSGTRLTVV.

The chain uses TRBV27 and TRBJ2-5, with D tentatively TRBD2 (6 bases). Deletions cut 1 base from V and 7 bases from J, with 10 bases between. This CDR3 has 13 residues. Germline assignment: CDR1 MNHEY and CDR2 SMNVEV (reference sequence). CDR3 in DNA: TGTGCCAGCAGTTTATTCACGGAGGGGACCCAGTACTTC. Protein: CASSLFTEGTQYF.

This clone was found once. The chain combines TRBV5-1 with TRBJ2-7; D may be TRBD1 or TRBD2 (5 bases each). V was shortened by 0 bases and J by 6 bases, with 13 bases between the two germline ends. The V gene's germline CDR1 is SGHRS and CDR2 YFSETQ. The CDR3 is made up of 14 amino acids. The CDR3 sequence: CASSLGPTGTEQYF. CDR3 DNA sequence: TGCGCCAGCAGCTTGGGACCCACCGGGACCGAGCAGTACTTC.